These 16 T cell receptor beta chains came from one sample sequenced in a study of T cell responses to AZD1222 COVID-19 vaccine. Here immunoSEQ multiplex PCR was the method, and the copy in TCRdb shows in-frame clones only, minus some. The sample has tens of thousands of clones, about four fifths seen once. Sequences were derived from peripheral blood, sampled 28 days after the second AZD1222 dose. The source is an adult who received the AZD1222 COVID-19 vaccine.

This rearrangement joins TRBV28 to TRBJ1-5, with D perhaps matching TRBD1 (6 bases). The CDR3 covers 14 residues. V was cut by 3 bases and J by 4 bases, with 10 bases left in between. Germline CDR1 and CDR2: MDHEN and SYDVKM. The CDR3 nucleotides read TGTGCCAGCAGTTTGGGGGCTGGAAATCAGCCCCAGCATTTT. It is translated as CASSLGAGNQPQHF. The entire variable domain, with the rest obtained from reference TRBV28 and TRBJ1-5, is as follows: DVKVTQSSRYLVKRTGEKVFLECVQDMDHENMFWYRQDPGLGLRLIYFSYDVKMKEKGDIPEGYSVSREKKERFSLILESASTNQTSMYLCASSLGAGNQPQHFGDGTRLSIL.

The chain carries TRBV5-6 and TRBJ1-2, with 7 nucleotides matching TRBD1. Germline V CDR1 and CDR2: SGHDT, YYEEEE. Trimming took 6 bases from V and 2 from J; bases not matched to a gene: 10. This CDR3 is built from 15 residues. CDR3 DNA sequence: TGTGCCAGCACCAGGGACAGAACGGTGAACTATGGCTACACCTTC. As protein: CASTRDRTVNYGYTF.

The V call is TRBV7-9, the J call TRBJ2-3; 9 nucleotides match TRBD1. The CDR3 loop spans 16 amino acids. The V segment lost 4 bases and the J segment 3 bases; nucleotides outside the gene matches: 8. Per the germline V gene, CDR1 is SEHNR and CDR2 is FQNEAQ (reference sequence). In nucleotides, the CDR3 is TGTGCCAGCAGCTCGAAACAGGGGGCCATGACAGATACGCAGTATTTT. It codes for CASSSKQGAMTDTQYF.

This chain links TRBV14 with TRBJ2-5, with 7 bases identical to TRBD2. Germline V gene sequence: CDR1 SGHDN, CDR2 FVKESK. Losses at the gene ends were 2 bases for V and 5 bases for J; bases not matched to a gene: 14. The length of the CDR3 is 17 residues. The CDR3 sequence is CASSQPPRTVGGETQYF. The CDR3 bases are TGTGCCAGCAGCCAACCACCCCGGACTGTGGGAGGGGAGACCCAGTACTTC.

The chain carries TRBV28 and TRBJ1-5, with TRBD1 matching 10 bases. Germline V gene sequence: CDR1 MDHEN, CDR2 SYDVKM. J was trimmed by 7 bases and V by 4 bases; bases with no gene match: 7. The CDR3 loop spans 15 amino acids. The CDR3 reads CASSYPGQGKQPQHF. The CDR3 DNA is TGTGCCAGCAGTTACCCGGGACAGGGGAAACAGCCCCAGCATTTT.

CDR3 sequence reads: CASSLEGAWGNQPQHF. CDR3 coding DNA: TGTGCCAGCAGCTTAGAGGGGGCATGGGGCAATCAGCCCCAGCATTTT. The V and J genes are TRBV7-2 and TRBJ1-5; the match to TRBD1 covers 7 bases. The CDR3 loop spans 16 amino acids. After removal of 1 base from V and 2 bases from J, the junction contained 5 bases not matched to a gene. Germline V gene lookup returns CDR1 SGHTA and CDR2 FQGNSA. Complete variable domain (other parts from reference TRBV7-2 and TRBJ1-5): GAGVSQSPSNKVTEKGKDVELRCDPISGHTALYWYRQSLGQGLEFLIYFQGNSAPDKSGLPSDRFSAERTGGSVSTLTIQRTQQEDSAVYLCASSLEGAWGNQPQHFGDGTRLSIL.

The rearrangement links TRBV3-1 (or the pseudogene TRBV3-2) to TRBJ1-6; 11 bases fit TRBD1. This CDR3 is 15 amino acids long. Trimming took 3 bases from V and 7 from J; bases not matched to a gene: 2. The germline V gene has CDR1 LGHDT and CDR2 YNNKEL (reference sequence). CDR3 sequence: CASSQGDRGNSPLHF. For the CDR3, the DNA is TGTGCCAGCAGCCAGGGGGACAGGGGGAATTCACCCCTCCACTTT.

The chain combines TRBV7-2 with TRBJ2-1; 7 positions agree with TRBD2. This CDR3 comprises 15 residues. Trimming cost V 3 bases and J 5 bases; bases outside gene matches: 7. Looked up from germline, CDR1 is SGHTA and CDR2 is FQGNSA. This CDR3 reads CASSLGGNVNNEQFF. CDR3 DNA: TGTGCCAGCAGCTTGGGGGGGAACGTTAACAATGAGCAGTTCTTC.

This clone was picked up a small number of times. The chain joins TRBV6-5 to TRBJ1-5; 9 bases fit TRBD1. V gave up 5 bases and J gave up 6 bases; unmatched junction bases: 5. Germline V gene data show CDR1 as MNHEY and CDR2 as SVGAGI. The CDR3 is made up of 14 amino acids. CDR3 region: CASSQTGGGQPQHF. CDR3 DNA sequence: TGTGCCAGCAGTCAGACAGGGGGAGGTCAGCCCCAGCATTTT.

The chain combines TRBV6-5 with TRBJ2-6; no reliable D call. The CDR3 runs 14 residues. The germline V gene has CDR1 MNHEY and CDR2 SVGAGI. V dropped 5 bases and J dropped 2 bases, with 7 bases sitting between them. DNA of the CDR3: TGTGCCAGCAGTCCTGCAGCTGGGGCCAACGTCCTGACTTTC. Translating it yields CASSPAAGANVLTF.

This chain uses TRBV19 with TRBJ1-4, with D hard to call. This CDR3 spans 13 amino acids. Germline CDR1 LNHDA, CDR2 SQIVND (reference sequence). Trimming took 3 bases from V and 5 from J, leaving 7 bases between them. CDR3 sequence reads: CASSIRGNEKLFF. The CDR3 DNA reads TGTGCCAGTAGTATCCGAGGGAATGAAAAACTGTTTTTT.

This clone was picked up one time. This chain links TRBV19 with TRBJ2-5; D gene unclear. Trimming removed 4 bases from V and 7 bases from J, with 19 bases in between. The CDR3 spans 15 residues. Per germline, CDR1 LNHDA and CDR2 SQIVND (reference sequence). The CDR3 loop reads CASSTERGRHGTQYF. CDR3 DNA: TGTGCCAGTAGTACGGAGCGCGGTCGTCACGGGACCCAGTACTTC.

The rearrangement joins TRBV9 to TRBJ2-1; 7 bases are shared with TRBD2. V was pared by 7 bases and J by 6 bases, with 4 bases of the junction left unmatched. CDR3 length equals 12 residues. In germline, CDR1 is SGDLS, CDR2 YYNGEE. The DNA for the CDR3 is TGTGCCAGCGGACTAGACGCCAATGAGCAGTTCTTC. Its translation: CASGLDANEQFF.

The V and J genes are TRBV7-2 and TRBJ2-1, with D hard to call. V shed 3 bases and J shed 2 bases, with 14 bases lying between them. Germline loops: CDR1 SGHTA, CDR2 FQGNSA. The CDR3 has 16 amino acids. The CDR3 loop reads CASSFVGGAPYNEQFF. The DNA for the CDR3 is TGTGCCAGCAGCTTTGTAGGCGGAGCCCCCTACAATGAGCAGTTCTTC.

J is TRBJ2-2 and V is TRBV7-6; 9 bases map to TRBD2. The CDR3 loop spans 16 amino acids. Germline assignment: CDR1 SGHVS and CDR2 FNYEAQ. V lost 5 bases and J lost 5; bases outside the gene matches: 9. CDR3 sequence reads: CASSPRLAGVTGELFF. CDR3 in DNA: TGTGCCAGCAGCCCGCGGTTAGCGGGAGTTACCGGGGAGCTGTTTTTT.

The chain couples TRBV5-4 to TRBJ2-3; 11 nucleotides align to TRBD2. V lost 4 bases to trimming and J lost 1 base; unmatched junction nucleotides: 5. The CDR3 is made up of 16 amino acids. Germline V gene sequence: CDR1 SGHNT, CDR2 YYREEE (reference sequence). DNA for the CDR3: TGTGCCAGCAGCCAGAGACTAGCGGGGCGCACAGATACGCAGTATTTT. The encoded protein is CASSQRLAGRTDTQYF.